This paragraph covers one T cell receptor beta chain sequence. There were TCR beta CDR3 regions amplified from RNA transcripts. Primed by the HTBI set, a first-round RT-PCR was run on the TCR CDR3. From the multiplex PCR reads, TCRdb called clonotypes with MiXCR, one entry per CDR3 protein. Of over 500,000 distinct CDR3 sequences in the sample, 15% to 20% were seen once. The sample comes from a study of T cells in Graves' hyperthyroidism and ophthalmopathy. Across the whole study: Peripheral blood was taken when the disease was first diagnosed, before any treatment began.

Germline values: CDR1 MDHEN, CDR2 SYDVKM. The CDR3 spans 17 residues. V lost 5 bases to trimming and J lost 2 bases; unmatched junction nucleotides: 12. Uncontrolled infection, other autoimmune disease, pregnancy and lactation each barred patients from inclusion. This rearrangement joins TRBV28 to TRBJ1-5; TRBD1 aligns across 7 bases. The sequence was collected from a woman aged 25 to 39 with Graves' ophthalmopathy. The material sequenced was blood. CDR3 sequence reads: CASSPSQGIRGNQPQHF. In nucleotides, the CDR3 is TGTGCCAGCAGTCCATCACAGGGGATTAGGGGCAATCAGCCCCAGCATTTT.